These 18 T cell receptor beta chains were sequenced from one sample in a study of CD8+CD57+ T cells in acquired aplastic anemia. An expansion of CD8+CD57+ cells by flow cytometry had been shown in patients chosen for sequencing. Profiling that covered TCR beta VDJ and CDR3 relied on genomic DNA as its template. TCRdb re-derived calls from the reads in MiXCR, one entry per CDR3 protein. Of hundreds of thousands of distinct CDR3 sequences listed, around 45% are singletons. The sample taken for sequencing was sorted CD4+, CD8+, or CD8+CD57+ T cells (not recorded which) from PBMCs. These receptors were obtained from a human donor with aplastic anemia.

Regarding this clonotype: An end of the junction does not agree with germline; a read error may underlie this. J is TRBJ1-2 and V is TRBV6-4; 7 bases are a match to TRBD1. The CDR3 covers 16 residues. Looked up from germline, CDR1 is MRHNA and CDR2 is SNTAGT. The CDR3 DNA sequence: TGTGCCAGCAGTTACTCCCCAGGGGGTTTGAACTATGGCTACACCTTC. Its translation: CASSYSPGGLNYGYTF.

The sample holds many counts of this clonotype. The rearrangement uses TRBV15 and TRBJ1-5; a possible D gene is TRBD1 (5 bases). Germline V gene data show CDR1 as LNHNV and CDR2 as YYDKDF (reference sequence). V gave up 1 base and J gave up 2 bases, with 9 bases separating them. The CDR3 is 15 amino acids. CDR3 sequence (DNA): TGTGCCACCAGCAGAGGAGGGACTGGCAATCAGCCCCAGCATTTT. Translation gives CATSRGGTGNQPQHF.

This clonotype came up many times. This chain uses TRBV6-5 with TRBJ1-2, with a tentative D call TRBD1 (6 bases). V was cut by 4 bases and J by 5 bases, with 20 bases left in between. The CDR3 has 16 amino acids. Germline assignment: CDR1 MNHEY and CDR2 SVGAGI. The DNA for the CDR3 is TGTGCCAGCAGTTCACCCAGGGGCTCTATCGAGTATGGCTACACCTTC. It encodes CASSSPRGSIEYGYTF.

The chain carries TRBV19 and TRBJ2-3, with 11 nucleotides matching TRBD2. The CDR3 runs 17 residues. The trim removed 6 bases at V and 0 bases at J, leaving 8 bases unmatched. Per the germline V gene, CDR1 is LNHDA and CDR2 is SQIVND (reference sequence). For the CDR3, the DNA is TGTGCCAGTAGAGAGAGGAGGACTAGCGGGAGCACAGATACGCAGTATTTT. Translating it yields CASRERRTSGSTDTQYF.

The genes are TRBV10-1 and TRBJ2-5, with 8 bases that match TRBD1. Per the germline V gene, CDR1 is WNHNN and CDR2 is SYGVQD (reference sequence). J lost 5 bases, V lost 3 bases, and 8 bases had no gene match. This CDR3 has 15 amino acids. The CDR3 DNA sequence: TGCGCCAGCAGTGACAGCACAGGGGGGCTTGAGACCCAGTACTTC. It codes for CASSDSTGGLETQYF.

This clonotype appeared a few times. CDR3 DNA sequence: TGTGCCACCAGCAGAGGCAGGGGGGACTATGGCTACACCTTC. Its protein product is CATSRGRGDYGYTF. The chain joins TRBV15 to TRBJ1-2; 7 positions match TRBD1. The CDR3 has 14 residues. V was pared by 1 base and J by 3 bases, with 2 bases of the junction left unmatched. Per the germline V gene, CDR1 is LNHNV and CDR2 is YYDKDF (reference sequence). Drawing the rest from reference TRBV15 and TRBJ1-2, the complete variable domain is DAMVIQNPRYQVTQFGKPVTLSCSQTLNHNVMYWYQQKSSQAPKLLFHYYDKDFNNEADTPDNFQSRRPNTSFCFLDIRSPGLGDTAMYLCATSRGRGDYGYTFGSGTRLTVV.

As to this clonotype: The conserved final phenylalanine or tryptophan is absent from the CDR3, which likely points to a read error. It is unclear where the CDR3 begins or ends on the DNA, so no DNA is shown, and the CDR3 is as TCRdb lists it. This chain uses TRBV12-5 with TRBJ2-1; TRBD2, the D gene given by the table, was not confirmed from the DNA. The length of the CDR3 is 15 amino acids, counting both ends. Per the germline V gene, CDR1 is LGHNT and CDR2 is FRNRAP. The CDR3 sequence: CASGLVTDWPNEQLL.

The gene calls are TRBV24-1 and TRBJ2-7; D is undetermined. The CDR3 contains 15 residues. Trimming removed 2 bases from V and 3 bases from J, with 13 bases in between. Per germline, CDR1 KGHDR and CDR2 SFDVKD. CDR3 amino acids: CATSDSGGKGYEQYF. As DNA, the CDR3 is TGTGCCACCAGTGATTCAGGTGGAAAGGGCTACGAGCAGTACTTC.

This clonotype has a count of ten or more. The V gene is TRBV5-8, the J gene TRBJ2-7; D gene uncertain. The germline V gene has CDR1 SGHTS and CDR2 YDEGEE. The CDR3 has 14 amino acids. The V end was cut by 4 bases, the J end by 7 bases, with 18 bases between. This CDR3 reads CASSPLVLRSEQYF. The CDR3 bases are TGTGCCAGCAGCCCCCTCGTCCTTCGCTCGGAGCAGTACTTC.

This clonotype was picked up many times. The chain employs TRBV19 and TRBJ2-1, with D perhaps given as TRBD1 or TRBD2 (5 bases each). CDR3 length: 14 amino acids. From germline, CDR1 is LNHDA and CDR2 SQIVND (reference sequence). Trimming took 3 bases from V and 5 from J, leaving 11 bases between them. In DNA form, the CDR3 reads TGTGCCAGTAGTATTGGACGGGGCGACAATGAGCAGTTCTTC. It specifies CASSIGRGDNEQFF.

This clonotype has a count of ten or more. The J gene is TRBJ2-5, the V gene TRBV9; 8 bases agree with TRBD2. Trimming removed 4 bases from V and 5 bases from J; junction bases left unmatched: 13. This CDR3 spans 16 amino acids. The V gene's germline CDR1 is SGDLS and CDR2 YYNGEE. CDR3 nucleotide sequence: TGTGCCAGCAGCCTCCGTCAGCGGGGGAAGGTGGAGACCCAGTACTTC. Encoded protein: CASSLRQRGKVETQYF.

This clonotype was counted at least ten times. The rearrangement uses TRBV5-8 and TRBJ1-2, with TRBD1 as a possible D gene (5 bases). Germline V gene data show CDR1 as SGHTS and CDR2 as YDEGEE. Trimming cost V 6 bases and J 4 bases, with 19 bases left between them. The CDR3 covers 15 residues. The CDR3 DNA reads TGTGCCAGCACCTCTACCCCGACAGCCCTCTATGGCTACACCTTC. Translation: CASTSTPTALYGYTF.

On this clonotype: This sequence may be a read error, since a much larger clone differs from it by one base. CDR3 sequence (DNA): TGCGCCAGCAGTCCCTTGGCTCTCAGCCCAGGTACGCAGTATTTT. Its translation: CASSPLALSPGTQYF. This chain connects TRBV4-1 to TRBJ2-3; D is unclear. This CDR3 comprises 15 residues. The ends were cut back, 6 bases at V and 8 bases at J, with 21 bases in the middle. Germline V CDR1 and CDR2: MGHRA, YSYEKL.

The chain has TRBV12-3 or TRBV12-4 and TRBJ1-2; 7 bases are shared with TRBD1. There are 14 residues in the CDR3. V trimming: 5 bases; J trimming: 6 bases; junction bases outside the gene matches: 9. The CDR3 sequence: CASSGRRDSDGYTF. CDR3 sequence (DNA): TGTGCCAGCAGTGGACGCCGGGACAGCGATGGCTACACCTTC.

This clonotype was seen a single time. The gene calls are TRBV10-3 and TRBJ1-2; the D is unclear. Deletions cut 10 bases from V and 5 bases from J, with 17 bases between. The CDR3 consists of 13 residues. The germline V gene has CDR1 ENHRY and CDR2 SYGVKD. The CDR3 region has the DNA TGTGCCACCAAAATAGACACTGAATATGGCTACACCTTC. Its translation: CATKIDTEYGYTF.

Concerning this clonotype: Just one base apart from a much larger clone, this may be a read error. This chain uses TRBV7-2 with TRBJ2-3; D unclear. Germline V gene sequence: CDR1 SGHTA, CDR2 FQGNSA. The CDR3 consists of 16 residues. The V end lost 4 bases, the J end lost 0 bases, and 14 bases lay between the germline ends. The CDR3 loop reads CASSSEFAASTDTQYF. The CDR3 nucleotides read TGTGCCAGCAGCTCCGAATTCGCGGCTAGCACAGATACGCAGTATTTT.

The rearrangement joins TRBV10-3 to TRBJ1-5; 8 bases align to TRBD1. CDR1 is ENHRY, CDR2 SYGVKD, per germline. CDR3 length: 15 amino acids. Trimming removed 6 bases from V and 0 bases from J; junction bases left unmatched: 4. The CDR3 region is CAIRRDRHSNQPQHF. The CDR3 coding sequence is TGTGCCATCAGGCGGGACAGGCATAGCAATCAGCCCCAGCATTTT.

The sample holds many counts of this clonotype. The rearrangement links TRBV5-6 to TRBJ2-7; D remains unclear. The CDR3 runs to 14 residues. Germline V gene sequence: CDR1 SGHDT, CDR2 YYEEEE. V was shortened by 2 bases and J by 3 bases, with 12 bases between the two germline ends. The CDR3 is CASSLTELYYEQYF. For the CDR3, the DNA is TGTGCCAGCAGCTTAACAGAGCTTTACTACGAGCAGTACTTC.